This TCR beta chain was retrieved from a study of shared T cell receptors in the human thymus. Between the trimmed V and J ends, which lost 3 bases and 7 bases, there was a span of 16 bases. Germline V gene sequence: CDR1 KGHSH, CDR2 LQKENI. The length of the CDR3 is 14 residues. Profiling relied on immunoSEQ multiplex PCR, and the TCRdb table lists in-frame clones only, not all of them. The table records just under 550,000 clones, 70% to 80% of them present only once. These data were also reused for a study on human thymus T cells. Per that study: An apparent bias in V and J gene usage was seen in thymic and blood repertoires.

The sequence derives from a boy in the first two years of life with a congenital heart defect. This chain joins TRBV18 and TRBJ2-7, with D unclear. The sample was thymocytes. CDR3 sequence: CASSPAQRRVEQYF. In nucleotides, the CDR3 is TGTGCCAGCTCACCTGCGCAGCGCCGCGTTGAGCAGTACTTC.